The TCR beta chain described here comes from a study of blood T cell repertoires in COVID-19. Authors' processing steps: Reference gene primer amplification in the assay estimated nucleated cell counts. Here immunoSEQ multiplex PCR was the method, and the copy in TCRdb shows in-frame clones only, minus some. That table gives V, J and clone size, and the DNA gave D and trimming. The sample contains about 130,000 clones, approximately 84% of which appear only once. V was clipped by 2 bases and J by 10 bases, with 13 bases between them. This CDR3 region has 14 residues. Germline V lookup: CDR1 SGHDT, CDR2 YYEEEE.

Sequenced: peripheral blood. The sequence was collected from a human donor in a cohort sampled during active COVID-19. The gene calls are TRBV5-6 and TRBJ1-6, with a possible D match to TRBD1 (6 bases). In DNA form, the CDR3 reads TGTGCCAGCAGCTTCTCCAGGGGACGATCACCCCTCCACTTT. This translates into CASSFSRGRSPLHF. Based on the CDR3 plus reference TRBV5-6 and TRBJ1-6, the full variable domain is DAGVTQSPTHLIKTRGQQVTLRCSPKSGHDTVSWYQQALGQGPQFIFQYYEEEERQRGNFPDRFSGHQFPNYSSELNVNALLLGDSALYLCASSFSRGRSPLHFGNGTRLTVT.